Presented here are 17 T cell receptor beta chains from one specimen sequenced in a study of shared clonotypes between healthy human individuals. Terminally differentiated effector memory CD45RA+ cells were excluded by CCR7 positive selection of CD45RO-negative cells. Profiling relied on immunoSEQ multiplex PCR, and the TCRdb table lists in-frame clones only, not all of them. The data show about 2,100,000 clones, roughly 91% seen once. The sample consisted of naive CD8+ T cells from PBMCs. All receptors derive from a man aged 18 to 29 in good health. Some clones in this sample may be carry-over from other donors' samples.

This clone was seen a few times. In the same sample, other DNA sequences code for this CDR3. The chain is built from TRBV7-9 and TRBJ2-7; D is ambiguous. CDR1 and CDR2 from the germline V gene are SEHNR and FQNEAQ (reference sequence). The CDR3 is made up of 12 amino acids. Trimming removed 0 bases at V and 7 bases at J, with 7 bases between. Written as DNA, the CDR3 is TGTGCCAGCAGCTTAGCCCTGAGGGAGCAGTACTTC. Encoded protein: CASSLALREQYF.

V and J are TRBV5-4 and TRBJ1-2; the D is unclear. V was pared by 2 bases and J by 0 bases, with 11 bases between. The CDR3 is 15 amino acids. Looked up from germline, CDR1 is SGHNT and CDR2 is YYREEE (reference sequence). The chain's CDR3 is CASSFKGGANYGYTF. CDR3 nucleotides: TGTGCCAGCAGCTTTAAGGGAGGCGCTAACTATGGCTACACCTTC.

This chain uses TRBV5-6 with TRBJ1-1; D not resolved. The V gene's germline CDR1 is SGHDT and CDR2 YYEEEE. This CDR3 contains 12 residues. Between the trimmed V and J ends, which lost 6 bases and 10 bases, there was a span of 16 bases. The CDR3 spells CASTLGGFPAFF. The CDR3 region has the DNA TGTGCCAGCACACTGGGAGGTTTCCCAGCTTTCTTT. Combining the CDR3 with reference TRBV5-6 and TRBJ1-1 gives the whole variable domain DAGVTQSPTHLIKTRGQQVTLRCSPKSGHDTVSWYQQALGQGPQFIFQYYEEEERQRGNFPDRFSGHQFPNYSSELNVNALLLGDSALYLCASTLGGFPAFFGQGTRLTVV.

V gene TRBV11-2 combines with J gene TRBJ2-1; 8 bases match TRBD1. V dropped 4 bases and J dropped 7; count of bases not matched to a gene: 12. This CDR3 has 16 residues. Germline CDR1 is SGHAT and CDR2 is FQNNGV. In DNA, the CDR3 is TGTGCCAGCAGCTCTTTCCGGGACAGGTCAAATAATGAGCAGTTCTTC. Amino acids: CASSSFRDRSNNEQFF.

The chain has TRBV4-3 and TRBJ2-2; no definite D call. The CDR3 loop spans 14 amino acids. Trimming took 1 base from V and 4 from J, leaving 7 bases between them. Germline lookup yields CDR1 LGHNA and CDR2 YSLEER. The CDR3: CASSQAPTTGELFF. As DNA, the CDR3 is TGCGCCAGCAGCCAAGCCCCTACCACCGGGGAGCTGTTTTTT.

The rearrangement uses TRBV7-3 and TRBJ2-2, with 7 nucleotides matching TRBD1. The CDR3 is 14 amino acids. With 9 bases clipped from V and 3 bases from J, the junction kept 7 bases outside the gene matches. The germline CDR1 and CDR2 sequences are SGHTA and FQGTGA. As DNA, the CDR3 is TGTGCCAGGGAGGACAGGCGAGACACCGGGGAGCTGTTTTTT. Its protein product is CAREDRRDTGELFF.

The CDR3 loop reads CASSQRMTDWTSGRAQETQYF. CDR3 coding DNA: TGCGCCAGCAGCCAAAGGATGACTGACTGGACTAGCGGGAGGGCGCAAGAGACCCAGTACTTC. The V and J genes are TRBV4-1 and TRBJ2-5; 15 bases are a match to TRBD2. V lost 2 bases to trimming and J lost 2 bases; unmatched junction nucleotides: 15. CDR3 size: 21 residues. Germline V gene lookup returns CDR1 MGHRA and CDR2 YSYEKL.

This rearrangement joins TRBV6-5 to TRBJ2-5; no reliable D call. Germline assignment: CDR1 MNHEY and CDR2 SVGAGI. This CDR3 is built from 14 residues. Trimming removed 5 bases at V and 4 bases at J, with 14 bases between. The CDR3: CASSPSQWPETQYF. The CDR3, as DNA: TGTGCCAGCAGTCCCAGCCAGTGGCCAGAGACCCAGTACTTC.

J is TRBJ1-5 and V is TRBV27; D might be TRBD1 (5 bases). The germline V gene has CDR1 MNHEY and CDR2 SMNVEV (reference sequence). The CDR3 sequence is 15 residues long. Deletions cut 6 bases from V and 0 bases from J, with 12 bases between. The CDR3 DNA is TGTGCCAGCAGCCACAGGCTCGATAGCAATCAGCCCCAGCATTTT. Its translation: CASSHRLDSNQPQHF.

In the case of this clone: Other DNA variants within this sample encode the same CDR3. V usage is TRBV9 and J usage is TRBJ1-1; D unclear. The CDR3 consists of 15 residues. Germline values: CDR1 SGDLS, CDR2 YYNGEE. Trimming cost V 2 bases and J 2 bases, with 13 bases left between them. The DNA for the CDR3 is TGTGCCAGCAGCGTGGGTGGGGATTTAAACACTGAAGCTTTCTTT. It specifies CASSVGGDLNTEAFF.

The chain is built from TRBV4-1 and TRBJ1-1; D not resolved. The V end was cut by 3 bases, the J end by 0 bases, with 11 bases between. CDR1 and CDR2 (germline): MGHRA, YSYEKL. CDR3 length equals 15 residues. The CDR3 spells CASSQERKLNTEAFF. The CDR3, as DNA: TGCGCCAGCAGCCAGGAACGGAAGTTGAACACTGAAGCTTTCTTT.

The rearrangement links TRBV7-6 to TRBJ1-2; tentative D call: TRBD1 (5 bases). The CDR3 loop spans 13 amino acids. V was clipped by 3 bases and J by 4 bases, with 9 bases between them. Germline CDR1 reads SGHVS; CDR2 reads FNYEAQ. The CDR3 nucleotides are TGTGCCAGCAGCTTGGGGGGAGTCTATGGCTACACCTTC. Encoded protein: CASSLGGVYGYTF.

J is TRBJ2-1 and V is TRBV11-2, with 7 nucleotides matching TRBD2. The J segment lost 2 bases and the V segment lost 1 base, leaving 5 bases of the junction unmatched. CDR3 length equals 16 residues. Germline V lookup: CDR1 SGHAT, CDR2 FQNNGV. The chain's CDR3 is CASSLGTGGPYNEQFF. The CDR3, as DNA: TGTGCCAGCAGCTTAGGGACGGGGGGACCCTACAATGAGCAGTTCTTC.

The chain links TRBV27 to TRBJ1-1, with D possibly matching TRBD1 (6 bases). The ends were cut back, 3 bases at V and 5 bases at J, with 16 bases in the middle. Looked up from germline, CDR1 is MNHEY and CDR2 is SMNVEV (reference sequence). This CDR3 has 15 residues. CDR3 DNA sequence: TGTGCCAGCAGTTTGGAGAGGGGGTACGAAACTGAAGCTTTCTTT. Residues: CASSLERGYETEAFF.

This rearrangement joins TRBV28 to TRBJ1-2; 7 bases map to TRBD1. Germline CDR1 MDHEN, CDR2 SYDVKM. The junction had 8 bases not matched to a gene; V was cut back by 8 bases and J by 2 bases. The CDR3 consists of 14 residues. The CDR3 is CASLPTGYNYGYTF. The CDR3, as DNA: TGTGCCAGCCTGCCGACAGGGTACAACTATGGCTACACCTTC.

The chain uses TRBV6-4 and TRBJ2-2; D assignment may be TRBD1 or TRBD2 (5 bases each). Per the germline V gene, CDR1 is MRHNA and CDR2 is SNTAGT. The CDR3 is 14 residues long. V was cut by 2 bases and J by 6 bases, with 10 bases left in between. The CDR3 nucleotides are TGTGCCAGCAGTGACAGGGGAGTCCCCGGGGAGCTGTTTTTT. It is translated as CASSDRGVPGELFF.

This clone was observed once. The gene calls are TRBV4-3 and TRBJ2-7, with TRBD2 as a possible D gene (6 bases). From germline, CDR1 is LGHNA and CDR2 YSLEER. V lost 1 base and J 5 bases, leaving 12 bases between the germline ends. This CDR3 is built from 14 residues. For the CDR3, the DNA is TGCGCCAGCAGCCAAGGACTAGTGGCACACGAGCAGTACTTC. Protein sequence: CASSQGLVAHEQYF.